Listed below are T cell receptor beta chains from one sample, sequenced in a study of control samples from healthy donors and cancer patients. Assay: immunoSEQ multiplex PCR; the TCRdb copy retains only in-frame clones and omits some. The repertoire holds about 130,000 clones, with around 94% as singletons. The material sequenced was PBMCs. These receptors all come from a man aged 60-69 years with colorectal cancer. Each CDR3 is given with its conserved first and last residue. Fields, in order: D gene, clone size, V gene, J gene, CDR3 protein, CDR3 DNA. A D gene is named only where the DNA matches it firmly. Some rows mark clone size as missing; the rest say once, few, many or name a class of expanded clone.

>.|.|TRBV11-2|TRBJ2-7
CASSSASSHISYEQYF
TGTGCCAGCAGCTCCGCCAGTAGCCACATCTCTTACGAGCAGTACTTC
>.|.|TRBV10-3|TRBJ2-7
CAISETPGFSLYEQYF
TGTGCCATCAGTGAGACTCCAGGGTTCTCCCTCTACGAGCAGTACTTC
>.|.|TRBV6-5|TRBJ1-4
CASSYLGGKLFF
TGTGCCAGCAGTTACTTAGGGGGAAAACTGTTTTTT
>TRBD2|.|TRBV10-3|TRBJ2-3
CAISISGGRSTDTQYF
TGTGCCATCAGCATTAGCGGGGGCAGATCCACAGATACGCAGTATTTT
>.|.|TRBV9|TRBJ1-1
CASSPRPENTEAFF
TGTGCCAGCAGCCCCCGTCCGGAGAACACTGAAGCTTTCTTT
>.|.|TRBV30|TRBJ1-4
CAWRGGRGKEKLFF
TGTGCCTGGAGAGGTGGTCGGGGAAAGGAAAAACTGTTTTTT
>.|.|TRBV4-1|TRBJ2-4
CASSQARVLGAKNIQYF
TGCGCCAGCAGCCAAGCCCGGGTCCTGGGGGCCAAAAACATTCAGTACTTC
>TRBD2|.|TRBV6-6|TRBJ2-3
CASSRPRGGTSGTDTQYF
TGTGCCAGCAGTCGCCCCCGCGGGGGGACCTCAGGCACAGATACGCAGTATTTT
>.|once|TRBV30|TRBJ1-1
CAWTKAGALNTEAFF
TGTGCCTGGACCAAGGCGGGGGCTCTGAACACTGAAGCTTTCTTT
>TRBD1|once|TRBV20-1|TRBJ2-1
CSASSMTGQGMNEQFF
TGCAGTGCTAGTTCTATGACCGGACAGGGGATGAATGAGCAGTTCTTC
>.|.|TRBV27|TRBJ1-1
CASSYLRENTEAFF
TGTGCCAGCAGTTACCTTAGGGAGAACACTGAAGCTTTCTTT
>.|.|TRBV9|TRBJ2-4
CASSVRGRRDFIQYF
TGTGCCAGCAGCGTACGGGGGCGCAGGGATTTCATTCAGTACTTC
>TRBD1|.|TRBV6-5|TRBJ1-2
CASSRPGQGDYGYTF
TGTGCCAGCAGTAGGCCGGGACAGGGGGACTATGGCTACACCTTC
>.|.|TRBV3-1/TRBV3-2|TRBJ1-1
CASRPSGAEAFF
TGTGCCAGCAGACCATCAGGAGCTGAAGCTTTCTTT
>.|.|TRBV18|TRBJ1-6
CASSPFKQGSIDNSPPHF
TGTGCCAGCTCACCTTTCAAGCAGGGGTCGATCGATAATTCACCCCCCCACTTT
>.|.|TRBV11-2|TRBJ1-3
CASSRQTVPGNTIYF
TGTGCCAGCAGCCGACAGACAGTCCCCGGAAACACCATATATTTT
>TRBD2|.|TRBV19|TRBJ2-3
CASNRGGSTDTQYF
TGTGCCAGTAATCGCGGGGGGAGCACAGATACGCAGTATTTT
>.|.|TRBV20-1|TRBJ1-1
CSASSPRGMNTEAFF
TGCAGTGCTAGTTCCCCCCGGGGTATGAACACTGAAGCTTTCTTT
>.|.|TRBV6-5|TRBJ2-1
CASSRYRDSNEQFF
TGTGCCAGCAGCCGGTACAGGGATAGCAATGAGCAGTTCTTC
>.|.|TRBV19|TRBJ1-6
CASREGKSYNSPLHF
TGTGCCAGTAGGGAGGGGAAATCCTATAATTCACCCCTCCACTTT
>.|.|TRBV6-6|TRBJ1-1
CASSRQGSNQAFF
TGTGCCAGCAGTCGGCAGGGGAGTAACCAAGCTTTCTTT
>.|.|TRBV5-1|TRBJ1-2
CASSLWPSGYGYTF
TGCGCCAGCAGCTTGTGGCCGTCGGGCTATGGCTACACCTTC
>.|.|TRBV30|TRBJ2-3
CAWSVGGSSTDTQYF
TGTGCCTGGAGTGTCGGCGGGTCTAGCACAGATACGCAGTATTTT
>TRBD1|.|TRBV2|TRBJ1-2
CASSEAGQRVPANYGYTF
TGTGCCAGCAGTGAAGCGGGACAGCGAGTTCCAGCTAACTATGGCTACACCTTC
>TRBD1|.|TRBV6-5|TRBJ2-7
CASRQGSYEQYF
TGTGCCAGTCGACAGGGTTCCTACGAGCAGTACTTC
>.|.|TRBV6-5|TRBJ1-5
CAEGTSNQPQHF
TGTGCCGAGGGGACTAGCAATCAGCCCCAGCATTTT
>.|.|TRBV9|TRBJ1-1
CASSVGGRGLTEAFF
TGTGCCAGCAGCGTAGGAGGCAGGGGTCTCACTGAAGCTTTCTTT
>.|.|TRBV18|TRBJ1-1
CASSPPASGPEAFF
TGTGCCAGCTCACCACCGGCATCGGGACCTGAAGCTTTCTTT
>.|.|TRBV10-3|TRBJ1-3
CAISGEADYSSGNTIYF
TGTGCCATCAGTGGGGAGGCCGACTATTCCTCTGGAAACACCATATATTTT
>.|few|TRBV6-5|TRBJ1-1
CASSYDRRNTEAFF
TGTGCCAGCAGTTACGACAGGAGGAACACTGAAGCTTTCTTT
>TRBD2|.|TRBV2|TRBJ2-1
CASDRPAGGNEQFF
TGTGCCAGCGATCGGCCAGCGGGGGGGAATGAGCAGTTCTTC
>.|.|TRBV6-2/TRBV6-3|TRBJ1-2
CASSYKGAQDGYTF
TGTGCCAGCAGTTACAAGGGAGCGCAGGATGGCTACACCTTC
>.|.|TRBV6-5|TRBJ1-1
CASRGGLAENTEAFF
TGTGCCAGCAGGGGGGGGTTAGCCGAGAACACTGAAGCTTTCTTT
>TRBD1|.|TRBV19|TRBJ1-2
CASSPRDRVNGYTF
TGTGCCAGTAGTCCCCGGGACAGGGTTAACGGCTACACCTTC
>.|.|TRBV19|TRBJ1-1
CASSINSRAEAFF
TGTGCCAGTAGTATCAACAGCCGGGCTGAAGCTTTCTTT
>.|.|TRBV5-6|TRBJ2-3
CASSLGVMSGSSTDTQYF
TGTGCCAGCAGCTTGGGGGTGATGTCAGGTTCTAGCACAGATACGCAGTATTTT
>.|once|TRBV2|TRBJ1-3
CASTKPFGGIDGNTIYF
TGTGCCAGCACGAAACCCTTCGGGGGGATCGATGGAAACACCATATATTTT
>TRBD1|.|TRBV7-9|TRBJ1-1
CASSLQGGSGTEAFF
TGTGCCAGCAGCTTACAAGGGGGCTCGGGAACTGAAGCTTTCTTT
>TRBD1|.|TRBV7-2|TRBJ1-2
CASSLGQGGYYGYTF
TGTGCCAGCAGCTTAGGTCAGGGGGGGTACTATGGCTACACCTTC
>.|.|TRBV2|TRBJ1-2
CASSSGPPRGYTF
TGTGCCAGCAGTTCCGGGCCCCCGAGGGGCTACACCTTC
>TRBD2|.|TRBV27|TRBJ2-1
CASNHGASGVNYNEQFF
TGTGCCAGCAACCATGGTGCTAGCGGGGTCAACTACAATGAGCAGTTCTTC
>TRBD1|.|TRBV5-1|TRBJ2-7
CASSLTGAPYEQYF
TGCGCCAGCAGCTTGACAGGGGCTCCCTACGAGCAGTACTTC
>TRBD2|.|TRBV4-1|TRBJ2-1
CASSWSGTSMNEQFF
TGCGCCAGCAGCTGGTCCGGGACTAGCATGAATGAGCAGTTCTTC
>.|.|TRBV3-1/TRBV3-2|TRBJ2-7
CASSQDVWRGSSYEQYF
TGTGCCAGCAGCCAAGATGTTTGGCGGGGAAGCTCCTACGAGCAGTACTTC
>.|.|TRBV30|TRBJ1-3
CAWSVRRSGNTIYF
TGTGCCTGGAGTGTACGCCGCTCTGGAAACACCATATATTTT
>.|.|TRBV28|TRBJ2-7
CASSLSAGQFSYEQYF
TGTGCCAGCAGCCTCTCAGCGGGACAGTTCTCCTACGAGCAGTACTTC
>TRBD1|few|TRBV2|TRBJ1-1
CASSETGGFMNTEAFF
TGTGCCAGCAGTGAGACAGGGGGCTTCATGAACACTGAAGCTTTCTTT
>TRBD1|.|TRBV7-2|TRBJ2-1
CASSSGQGATEQFF
TGTGCCAGCAGCTCCGGACAGGGGGCTACTGAGCAGTTCTTC
>.|.|TRBV28|TRBJ1-2
CASMGGSYGYTF
TGTGCCAGCATGGGGGGATCCTATGGCTACACCTTC
>TRBD1|.|TRBV29-1|TRBJ1-5
CSVEGTGGQPQHF
TGCAGCGTTGAAGGGACAGGGGGCCAGCCCCAGCATTTT